These T cell receptor beta chains were read from a single sample in a study of T cells in Graves' hyperthyroidism and ophthalmopathy. TCRdb ran MiXCR on the multiplex PCR reads and lists one entry per CDR3 protein. The sample lists hundreds of thousands of distinct CDR3 sequences; roughly 17% were seen once. The specimen was blood. Receptor source: a woman under 30 with Graves' ophthalmopathy. The CDR3 runs from the conserved cysteine through the conserved F or W. Each record gives: J gene, V gene, clone size, D gene, CDR3 protein, CDR3 DNA. The D gene is left open where the match is weak. For some rows the clone size is stated as once, few or many, or as a class when expanded; others skip it.

TRBJ1-2 TRBV30 many - CAGGFTVYGYTF TGTGCGGGAGGGTTCACGGTCTATGGCTACACCTTC
TRBJ1-5 TRBV20-1 many - CSVVGGISNQPQHF TGCAGTGTGGTAGGAGGGATTAGCAATCAGCCCCAGCATTTT
TRBJ1-2 TRBV6-1 few - CASSRTSQYGYTF TGTGCCAGCAGTAGGACCTCCCAGTATGGCTACACCTTC
TRBJ2-3 TRBV20-1 - TRBD1 CSAGTGQDTQYF TGCAGTGCCGGAACGGGACAGGATACGCAGTATTTT
TRBJ1-6 TRBV11-2 - - CASSLGGDRQPSSYNSPLHF TGTGCCAGCAGCTTAGGCGGCGACAGACAGCCAAGCTCCTATAATTCACCCCTCCACTTT
TRBJ2-7 TRBV15 - - CATSRDLGGTYEQYF TGTGCCACCAGCAGAGATTTAGGGGGAACCTACGAGCAGTACTTC
TRBJ1-4 TRBV7-8 many TRBD1 CASSFDRGVLATNEKLFF TGTGCCAGCAGCTTCGACAGGGGGGTACTTGCAACTAATGAAAAACTGTTTTTT
TRBJ2-5 TRBV5-6 - - CASSTLTGWETQYF TGTGCCAGCAGCACTTTGACGGGATGGGAGACCCAGTACTTC
TRBJ2-7 TRBV20-1 many TRBD1 CSADTQTGARSYEQYF TGCAGTGCAGATACCCAGACAGGGGCGAGATCCTACGAGCAGTACTTC
TRBJ2-7 TRBV20-1 few TRBD1 CSAETGGAGYEQYF TGCAGTGCTGAAACAGGGGGCGCTGGATACGAGCAGTACTTC
TRBJ1-1 TRBV13 many - CASSLADRNTEAFF TGTGCCAGCAGCTTAGCCGACAGGAACACTGAAGCTTTCTTT
TRBJ2-5 TRBV2 many - CASSELARGETQYF TGTGCCAGCAGTGAATTAGCGCGTGGAGAGACCCAGTACTTC
TRBJ1-3 TRBV2 many TRBD1 CAGGTGMLGNTIYF TGTGCCGGTGGGACAGGGATGCTTGGAAACACCATATATTTT
TRBJ2-3 TRBV30 many TRBD2 CAWSIQSGGAGDTQYF TGTGCCTGGAGTATTCAGAGCGGGGGGGCGGGAGATACGCAGTATTTT
TRBJ2-7 TRBV20-1 many TRBD2 CSARDLGRGGYEQYF TGCAGTGCTAGAGACCTCGGGAGGGGAGGATACGAGCAGTACTTC
TRBJ1-2 TRBV27 - TRBD1 CASSLGWTGGIDYGYTF TGTGCCAGCAGTTTGGGGTGGACAGGGGGTATCGACTATGGCTACACCTTC
TRBJ1-1 TRBV28 many - CASSLWGFEAFF TGTGCCAGCAGTTTGTGGGGCTTTGAAGCTTTCTTT
TRBJ2-3 TRBV4-1 many TRBD2 CASSQASGGADTQYF TGCGCCAGCAGCCAAGCTAGCGGGGGAGCAGATACGCAGTATTTT
TRBJ1-3 TRBV5-6 once - CASSLLSGSGNTIYF TGTGCCAGCAGCTTGTTATCCGGGTCCGGAAACACCATATATTTT
TRBJ2-3 TRBV5-4 - TRBD2 CASGLAGTTDTQYF TGTGCCAGCGGTCTAGCGGGGACTACAGATACGCAGTATTTT
TRBJ1-6 TRBV28 many - CASSLGTTYNSPLHF TGTGCCAGCAGTCTAGGTACTACCTATAATTCACCCCTCCACTTT
TRBJ1-1 TRBV27 few - CATQGRYTEAFF TGTGCCACCCAGGGGAGGTACACTGAAGCTTTCTTT
TRBJ2-1 TRBV5-1 many TRBD2 CASSLPYSGGSSYNEQFF TGCGCCAGCAGCTTGCCCTATAGCGGGGGGAGCTCCTACAATGAGCAGTTCTTC
TRBJ2-7 TRBV11-1 many TRBD1 CASSLLTDRPYEQYF TGTGCCAGCAGCCTACTCACGGACAGGCCTTACGAGCAGTACTTC
TRBJ2-1 TRBV6-1 many TRBD2 CASSPETSEYNEQFF TGTGCCAGCAGTCCTGAGACTAGCGAATACAATGAGCAGTTCTTC
TRBJ1-1 TRBV20-1 many - CSARVQGPTEAFF TGCAGTGCTAGAGTGCAGGGGCCTACTGAAGCTTTCTTT
TRBJ2-3 TRBV18 many - CASSPENTGYTSYTDTQYF TGTGCCAGCTCACCAGAAAATACAGGGTATACTTCTTACACAGATACGCAGTATTTT
TRBJ1-2 TRBV20-1 - - CSARDRTDPNYGYTF TGCAGTGCTAGAGATCGGACGGACCCTAACTATGGCTACACCTTC
TRBJ2-6 TRBV5-5 many - CASGGLSGANVLTF TGTGCCAGCGGCGGGCTCTCTGGGGCCAACGTCCTGACTTTC
TRBJ1-2 TRBV15 - - CATSSQVVSGYGYTF TGTGCCACCAGCAGCCAAGTGGTGAGTGGCTATGGCTACACCTTC
TRBJ2-7 TRBV27 many TRBD2 CASKLAGHNEQYF TGTGCCAGCAAACTAGCGGGACACAACGAGCAGTACTTC
TRBJ2-7 TRBV12-3/TRBV12-4 few TRBD2 CASSRLAAEQYF TGTGCCAGCAGCCGACTAGCGGCCGAGCAGTACTTC
TRBJ1-1 TRBV18 many - CASSPDSEAFF TGTGCCAGCTCACCGGACAGTGAAGCTTTCTTT
TRBJ2-7 TRBV7-9 - TRBD2 CASSLLAGGPGEQYF TGTGCCAGCAGCTTACTAGCGGGGGGCCCAGGCGAGCAGTACTTC
TRBJ2-1 TRBV27 few TRBD2 CASSRGGLEQFF TGTGCCAGCAGCCGGGGGGGGCTCGAGCAGTTCTTC
TRBJ2-7 TRBV27 many - CASPGEGPSYEQYF TGTGCCAGCCCCGGGGAAGGGCCCTCCTACGAGCAGTACTTC
TRBJ1-1 TRBV7-9 many - CASSPAGGMNTEAFF TGTGCCAGCAGCCCGGCCGGGGGGATGAACACTGAAGCTTTCTTT
TRBJ2-3 TRBV5-6 - TRBD1 CASSSLPGQGLDTQYF TGTGCCAGCAGCTCGCTCCCGGGACAGGGGTTAGATACGCAGTATTTT
TRBJ2-3 TRBV20-1 - TRBD2 CSATSGSTDTQYF TGCAGTGCAACTAGCGGGAGCACAGATACGCAGTATTTT
TRBJ1-1 TRBV6-1 many - CASAVMLSTEAFF TGTGCCAGTGCGGTAATGCTCAGCACTGAAGCTTTCTTT
TRBJ1-2 TRBV6-1 few - CASKEGFYGYTF TGTGCCAGCAAGGAGGGTTTCTATGGCTACACCTTC
TRBJ2-7 TRBV13 few - CASSFLSYEQYF TGTGCCAGCAGCTTCCTTTCCTACGAGCAGTACTTC
TRBJ2-3 TRBV13 many - CASSLRRTDTQYF TGTGCCAGCAGCTTAAGGCGCACAGATACGCAGTATTTT
TRBJ2-4 TRBV5-1 few - CASSLEVGQRERYF TGCGCCAGCAGCCTGGAGGTGGGACAGCGGGAGAGGTACTTC
TRBJ1-3 TRBV5-1 many - CASSLGQLDGNTIYF TGCGCCAGCAGCTTGGGCCAGTTGGACGGAAACACCATATATTTT
TRBJ2-7 TRBV30 - - CAWSWGPNRYEQYF TGTGCCTGGAGTTGGGGGCCGAACCGCTACGAGCAGTACTTC
TRBJ1-6 TRBV14 few - CASSQVVPGTSPLHF TGTGCCAGCAGCCAAGTTGTTCCGGGGACATCACCCCTCCACTTT
TRBJ2-7 TRBV7-2 many - CASSLGHSREQYF TGTGCCAGCAGCTTAGGACACTCCCGCGAGCAGTACTTC
TRBJ1-4 TRBV5-1 - - CASSLEGGQNNEKLFF TGCGCCAGCAGCTTGGAAGGGGGTCAGAATAATGAAAAACTGTTTTTT
TRBJ2-6 TRBV6-1 few TRBD1 CASSSGGDGANVLTF TGTGCCAGCAGTTCAGGGGGAGATGGGGCCAACGTCCTGACTTTC
TRBJ2-4 TRBV19 few TRBD2 CASSADPSERGKNIQYF TGTGCCAGTAGTGCTGATCCGTCGGAGCGGGGAAAAAACATTCAGTACTTC
TRBJ1-5 TRBV18 many - CASSPAGLGQPQHF TGTGCCAGCTCACCTGCCGGGCTAGGTCAGCCCCAGCATTTT
TRBJ2-1 TRBV7-2 - TRBD2 CASSLGVPAGGPDEQFF TGTGCCAGCAGCTTAGGGGTACCAGCGGGAGGGCCCGATGAGCAGTTCTTC